These 12 T cell receptor beta chains share one sample of origin, sequenced in a study of graft-versus-host responses after intestinal transplantation. Graft samples were processed, releasing intraepithelial and lamina propria lymphocytes. Assay used: immunoSEQ multiplex PCR; TCRdb lists only in-frame clones, some missing. The sample yields roughly 36,000 clones, 87% seen once. Source: ileum tissue, taken almost 210 days after intestinal transplant. These TCRs come from a human patient who received an intestinal transplant, so some T cells may come from the graft donor.

The rearrangement joins TRBV11-2 to TRBJ2-2, with D perhaps matching TRBD2 (5 bases). The V end lost 1 base, the J end lost 0 bases, and 9 bases lay between the germline ends. The CDR3 consists of 16 residues. Germline values: CDR1 SGHAT, CDR2 FQNNGV. Here the CDR3 DNA reads TGTGCCAGCAGCTTAGGAGGGAATTCGAACACCGGGGAGCTGTTTTTT. Translated, it gives CASSLGGNSNTGELFF.

The chain has TRBV7-9 and TRBJ1-1, with D perhaps matching TRBD1 (6 bases). CDR1 is SEHNR and CDR2 is FQNEAQ in the germline V gene (reference sequence). This CDR3 is built from 13 residues. The ends were cut back, 5 bases at V and 5 bases at J, with 12 bases in the middle. As DNA, the CDR3 is TGTGCCAGCAGCACCACAGGGTTTACTGAAGCTTTCTTT. Translating it yields CASSTTGFTEAFF. Supplemented by reference TRBV7-9 and TRBJ1-1, the full variable domain reads DTGVSQNPRHKITKRGQNVTFRCDPISEHNRLYWYRQTLGQGPEFLTYFQNEAQLEKSRLLSDRFSAERPKGSFSTLEIQRTEQGDSAMYLCASSTTGFTEAFFGQGTRLTVV.

The rearrangement links TRBV28 to TRBJ2-7, with 9 bases lining up with TRBD2. CDR3 length: 12 amino acids. Germline lookup yields CDR1 MDHEN and CDR2 SYDVKM. J lost 6 bases, V lost 6 bases, and 3 bases had no gene match. CDR3 region: CASRTSGTEQYF. DNA for the CDR3: TGTGCCAGCAGGACTAGCGGAACCGAGCAGTACTTC.

This clone is a singleton in its sample. The chain uses TRBV6-5 and TRBJ1-2, with TRBD1 identical over 7 bases. CDR3 size: 15 residues. The V segment lost 0 bases and the J segment 8 bases; nucleotides outside the gene matches: 9. Germline V CDR1 and CDR2: MNHEY, SVGAGI. The CDR3 DNA reads as TGTGCCAGCAGTTACTCGATTGCAGGGGGGAAGGGCTACACCTTC. This codes for CASSYSIAGGKGYTF.

CDR3 loop: CASSLGGGSNYYGYTF. The CDR3 coding sequence is TGTGCCAGCAGCCTCGGGGGGGGTTCAAACTATTATGGCTACACCTTC. This chain links TRBV6-6 with TRBJ1-2; TRBD1 is a possible D gene (5 bases). Trimming pared 6 bases from V and 5 bases from J, leaving 22 bases between. The germline gives CDR1 MNHNY, CDR2 SVGAGI (reference sequence). The CDR3 has 16 residues.

The rearrangement joins TRBV5-1 to TRBJ1-4; D is perhaps TRBD1 (5 bases). Germline assignment: CDR1 SGHRS and CDR2 YFSETQ. The CDR3 runs 17 residues. V was clipped by 1 base and J by 8 bases, with 21 bases between them. This CDR3 reads CASSLTGTFRLGEKLFF. CDR3 nucleotide sequence: TGCGCCAGCAGCTTGACCGGGACCTTTCGCTTGGGGGAAAAACTGTTTTTT.

This clone was seen a few times. The chain couples TRBV6-5 to TRBJ2-2; 10 positions match TRBD1. This CDR3 has 14 amino acids. Germline lookup yields CDR1 MNHEY and CDR2 SVGAGI. As DNA, the CDR3 is TGTGGCACGGGACAGGGGCCGAACACCGGGGAGCTGTTTTTT. It specifies CGTGQGPNTGELFF.

This clone was seen a single time. The rearrangement uses TRBV5-4 and TRBJ2-7; tentatively, D is TRBD2 (6 bases). V dropped 4 bases and J dropped 5 bases, with 19 bases sitting between them. The CDR3 spans 15 residues. Germline V gene lookup returns CDR1 SGHNT and CDR2 YYREEE (reference sequence). CDR3 sequence: CASSRGWGTGNEQYF. Here the CDR3 DNA reads TGTGCCAGCAGCCGGGGGTGGGGGACGGGAAACGAGCAGTACTTC.

The CDR3 nucleotides are TGCGCCAGCAGCTTGGGCAGGGGGCTGGAGACCCAGTACTTC. It specifies CASSLGRGLETQYF. The V call is TRBV5-1, the J call TRBJ2-5, with 8 bases matching TRBD1. The V gene's germline CDR1 is SGHRS and CDR2 YFSETQ. V gave up 0 bases and J gave up 5 bases; unmatched junction bases: 3. There are 14 residues in the CDR3.

The gene calls are TRBV2 and TRBJ1-2, with 10 bases identical to TRBD1. CDR1 is SNHLY, CDR2 FYNNEI, per germline. V lost 6 bases, J lost 14 bases, and 9 bases stayed unmatched. The CDR3 has 12 amino acids. The CDR3 loop reads CASRDRGTKGTF. CDR3 DNA: TGTGCCAGCAGGGACAGGGGGACTAAAGGGACCTTC.

This rearrangement joins TRBV11-2 to TRBJ1-1; no reliable D call. The CDR3 contains 14 residues. Germline V gene data show CDR1 as SGHAT and CDR2 as FQNNGV. The V gene lost 4 bases and the J gene lost 1 base, with 10 bases spanning the gap. The CDR3 DNA sequence: TGTGCCAGCAGCTACGGACCCAAGAACACTGAAGCTTTCTTT. Translation gives CASSYGPKNTEAFF.

The chain carries TRBV7-2 and TRBJ1-1; D is possibly TRBD1 (6 bases). Trimming left V 5 bases short and J 6 bases short, with 16 bases between. Per germline, CDR1 SGHTA and CDR2 FQGNSA. This CDR3 is 14 amino acids long. CDR3 sequence reads: CASSPNGGGPEAFF. The CDR3, as DNA: TGTGCCAGCAGCCCCAACGGGGGGGGCCCTGAAGCTTTCTTT.